What follows are 27 T cell receptor beta chains derived from one specimen sequenced in a study of blood T cell repertoires in COVID-19. The protocol was immunoSEQ multiplex PCR, while the TCRdb copy is restricted to in-frame clones and leaves out a portion. Among a few hundred thousand clones listed, 90% were seen once. Sequencing input: peripheral blood. These receptors were collected from a woman aged 55-70 years with COVID-19, enrolled during active disease.

This chain joins TRBV4-1 and TRBJ2-2, with a possible D match to TRBD2 (5 bases). CDR1 MGHRA and CDR2 YSYEKL come from the germline V gene. The length of the CDR3 is 18 residues. Between the trimmed V and J ends, which lost 0 bases and 6 bases, there was a span of 20 bases. Here the CDR3 reads CASSQDHPSAGSPGELFF. As DNA, the CDR3 is TGCGCCAGCAGCCAAGATCACCCTAGTGCGGGCTCTCCCGGGGAGCTGTTTTTT.

The gene calls are TRBV6-5 and TRBJ1-2, with D possibly matching TRBD1 (5 bases). V was pared by 7 bases and J by 6 bases, with 15 bases between. This CDR3 contains 13 residues. Germline V lookup: CDR1 MNHEY, CDR2 SVGAGI. Written as DNA, the CDR3 is TGTGCCAGCACAACGGGGGGTCCCCATGGCTACACCTTC. This encodes CASTTGGPHGYTF.

This rearrangement joins TRBV3-1 (or the pseudogene TRBV3-2) to TRBJ2-5; D possibly corresponds to TRBD2 (7 bases). The CDR3 loop spans 13 amino acids. The V gene lost 7 bases and the J gene lost 5 bases, with 14 bases spanning the gap. CDR1 LGHDT and CDR2 YNNKEL come from the germline V gene (reference sequence). The CDR3 DNA is TGTGCCAGCAAAAGGGGGGGGCGGGAGACCCAGTACTTC. This translates into CASKRGGRETQYF.

The chain has TRBV23-1 and TRBJ1-1; no clear D gene. TRBV23-1 is marked as an open reading frame, function uncertain. This CDR3 has 17 amino acids. V dropped 3 bases and J dropped 4 bases, with 21 bases sitting between them. Here the CDR3 reads CASSHSRCLFRGTEAFF. The CDR3 coding sequence is TGCGCCAGCAGTCACTCCCGTTGCCTATTCCGAGGCACTGAAGCTTTCTTT.

This chain connects TRBV27 to TRBJ1-5, with TRBD1 identical over 10 bases. There are 15 residues in the CDR3. V trimming: 2 bases; J trimming: 5 bases; junction bases outside the gene matches: 3. Germline V gene data show CDR1 as MNHEY and CDR2 as SMNVEV (reference sequence). The CDR3 reads CASSLNGQGDQPQHF. In nucleotides, the CDR3 is TGTGCCAGCAGTTTAAACGGACAGGGGGATCAGCCCCAGCATTTT.

CDR3 nucleotides: TGTGCCAGCAGTAGGCCGTTCGGGGAGACCCAGTACTTC. Protein sequence: CASSRPFGETQYF. V is TRBV6-5 and J is TRBJ2-5, with D unresolved. The V and J ends lost 5 bases and 5 bases respectively, with 12 bases between them. Per the germline V gene, CDR1 is MNHEY and CDR2 is SVGAGI. This CDR3 is built from 13 residues.

V gene TRBV5-4 combines with J gene TRBJ2-3; 10 nucleotides line up with TRBD2. The length of the CDR3 is 19 residues. The V segment lost 4 bases and the J segment 3 bases; nucleotides outside the gene matches: 17. Germline-derived CDR1 and CDR2 are SGHNT and YYREEE (reference sequence). DNA for the CDR3: TGTGCCAGCAGCCGAAGTATGCTCACAGCGGGGGGGCGGACAGATACGCAGTATTTT. It specifies CASSRSMLTAGGRTDTQYF.

The genes are TRBV3-1 (or the pseudogene TRBV3-2) and TRBJ1-2; 9 bases map to TRBD1. CDR3 length: 15 residues. Per germline, CDR1 LGHDT and CDR2 YNNKEL (reference sequence). V gave up 4 bases and J gave up 5 bases; unmatched junction bases: 8. CDR3: CASSRGQGSSYGYTF. In nucleotides, the CDR3 is TGTGCCAGCAGCCGCGGACAGGGGTCGAGTTATGGCTACACCTTC.

On this clone: The conserved final phenylalanine or tryptophan is absent from the CDR3, which likely points to a read error. The chain has TRBV6-2 or TRBV6-3 and TRBJ1-5, with TRBD1 matching over 8 bases. The CDR3 is 15 amino acids. The germline CDR1 and CDR2 sequences are MNHEY and SVGEGT. Losses at the gene ends were 2 bases for V and 2 bases for J; bases not matched to a gene: 2. The CDR3 DNA sequence: TGTGCCAGCAGTTACGGGACAGGTGGCAATCAGCCCCAGCATCTT. The encoded protein is CASSYGTGGNQPQHL.

The chain combines TRBV19 with TRBJ2-7; a possible D gene is TRBD1 (6 bases). CDR1 is LNHDA, CDR2 SQIVND, per germline (reference sequence). This CDR3 spans 13 amino acids. The V gene lost 5 bases and the J gene lost 7 bases, with 15 bases spanning the gap. CDR3 nucleotide sequence: TGTGCCAGTAGTGGGGACAACCGTCTTGAGCAGTACTTC. Amino acids: CASSGDNRLEQYF.

The J gene is TRBJ2-1, the V gene TRBV2; the D gene could be TRBD1 or TRBD2 (10 bases each). Germline V gene sequence: CDR1 SNHLY, CDR2 FYNNEI. CDR3 length equals 18 residues. The V end lost 6 bases, the J end lost 4 bases, and 25 bases lay between the germline ends. This CDR3 is CASRKGTGASGGYNEQFF. The CDR3, as DNA: TGTGCCAGCAGGAAAGGGACAGGGGCTAGCGGGGGTTACAATGAGCAGTTCTTC.

CDR3 bases: TGTGCCTGGAGTGTACGTGGGCGGGGGGGCCATGGAAAGGGCACAGATACGCAGTATTTT. Its translation is CAWSVRGRGGHGKGTDTQYF. The V gene is TRBV30, the J gene TRBJ2-3; TRBD2 matches 9 bases. Germline CDR1 is GTSNPN and CDR2 is SVGIG (reference sequence). This CDR3 is 20 amino acids long. J was trimmed by 1 base and V by 0 bases; bases with no gene match: 17.

V is TRBV5-6 and J is TRBJ2-1, with 8 bases that match TRBD2. Germline V gene lookup returns CDR1 SGHDT and CDR2 YYEEEE. Trimming at V came to 7 bases and at J to 0 bases, leaving 6 bases not matched to a gene. The CDR3 extends over 15 amino acids. The CDR3, as DNA: TGTGCCAGCTTGCGGGGGGCGAGCTCCTACAATGAGCAGTTCTTC. Translation gives CASLRGASSYNEQFF.

This clone was seen a single time. J is TRBJ1-2 and V is TRBV6-5; no reliable D call. Germline V lookup: CDR1 MNHEY, CDR2 SVGAGI. V lost 0 bases to trimming and J lost 3 bases, with 11 bases between them. The CDR3 loop spans 15 amino acids. The CDR3 here is CASSYSGMGDYGYTF. As DNA, the CDR3 is TGTGCCAGCAGTTACTCGGGTATGGGAGACTATGGCTACACCTTC.

This chain connects TRBV3-1 (or the pseudogene TRBV3-2) to TRBJ1-1; D is undetermined. Germline loops: CDR1 LGHDT, CDR2 YNNKEL (reference sequence). The CDR3 is made up of 12 amino acids. V lost 0 bases and J 11 bases, leaving 10 bases between the germline ends. For the CDR3, the DNA is TGTGCCAGCAGCCAAGATGACTTGCTTGCTTTCTTT. It encodes CASSQDDLLAFF.

This chain joins TRBV12-3 or TRBV12-4 and TRBJ2-1; a possible D gene is TRBD1 (6 bases). This CDR3 contains 13 residues. V was clipped by 5 bases and J by 8 bases, with 13 bases between them. This CDR3 is CASSPQGWYEQFF. Here the CDR3 DNA reads TGTGCCAGCAGTCCACAGGGTTGGTATGAGCAGTTCTTC.

Only one count was recorded for this clone. The chain has TRBV6-5 and TRBJ2-7, with a possible D match to TRBD1 (5 bases). The CDR3 has 13 residues. Germline V gives CDR1 MNHEY, CDR2 SVGAGI. V lost 2 bases, J lost 4 bases, and 9 bases lay in between. DNA for the CDR3: TGTGCCAGCAGTTACGGGGCAGTATACGAGCAGTACTTC. Translation gives CASSYGAVYEQYF.

The chain combines TRBV6-5 with TRBJ2-7; TRBD1 might be the D (5 bases). Trimming left V 8 bases short and J 3 bases short, with 11 bases between. The length of the CDR3 is 12 residues. Germline CDR1 reads MNHEY; CDR2 reads SVGAGI. In DNA, the CDR3 is TGTGCCAGCCTCGAAGGGGTCTACGAGCAGTACTTC. Translating it yields CASLEGVYEQYF.

This sequence joins TRBV4-3 and TRBJ1-1; a weak D match, TRBD1 (6 bases). The CDR3 spans 15 residues. V was trimmed by 0 bases and J by 4 bases, leaving 12 bases between them. CDR1 is LGHNA, CDR2 YSLEER, per germline. CDR3: CASSQDGRGPTEAFF. CDR3 nucleotides: TGCGCCAGCAGCCAAGACGGCAGGGGCCCCACTGAAGCTTTCTTT.

The CDR3 loop reads CASSARGQVDQPQHF. The CDR3 bases are TGTGCCAGTAGTGCACGGGGACAGGTCGATCAGCCCCAGCATTTT. The chain combines TRBV19 with TRBJ1-5, with 8 bases matching TRBD1. The CDR3 runs 15 residues. J was trimmed by 5 bases and V by 5 bases; bases with no gene match: 8. Germline V gene lookup returns CDR1 LNHDA and CDR2 SQIVND (reference sequence).

Details on this clone: The sample contains more than one DNA sequence encoding this CDR3. J is TRBJ2-7 and V is TRBV9; 7 bases are a match to TRBD1. The ends lost 3 bases at V and 2 bases at J; junction bases unmatched: 5. The germline gives CDR1 SGDLS, CDR2 YYNGEE. This CDR3 is 14 amino acids long. CDR3 in amino acids: CASSGRDSTYEQYF. The CDR3 DNA reads TGTGCCAGCAGCGGCCGGGACAGCACCTACGAGCAGTACTTC.

V and J are TRBV3-1 (or the pseudogene TRBV3-2) and TRBJ2-5; weak D call: TRBD2 (6 bases). CDR3 size: 15 residues. V lost 1 base and J lost 9, with 18 bases in between. Germline V gene sequence: CDR1 LGHDT, CDR2 YNNKEL (reference sequence). In DNA, the CDR3 is TGTGCCAGCAGCCAAGGCGTTGGGGCCGGAGGGGCCCAGTACTTC. Translating it yields CASSQGVGAGGAQYF.

The chain uses TRBV14 and TRBJ2-3, with a possible D match to TRBD1 (6 bases). The CDR3 consists of 13 residues. CDR1 SGHDN and CDR2 FVKESK come from the germline V gene. V lost 3 bases and J 5 bases, leaving 9 bases between the germline ends. This CDR3 reads CASSQGAGDTQYF. As DNA, the CDR3 is TGTGCCAGCAGCCAGGGGGCTGGAGATACGCAGTATTTT.

This chain joins TRBV10-3 and TRBJ2-3, with TRBD2 as a possible D gene (6 bases). The germline V and J ends were trimmed by 6 bases and 5 bases, with 21 bases remaining between them. The CDR3 is 16 residues long. Per the germline V gene, CDR1 is ENHRY and CDR2 is SYGVKD. CDR3 nucleotide sequence: TGTGCCATCAGCATCGCCGGGCCCTCCGGGGGAGATACGCAGTATTTT. This codes for CAISIAGPSGGDTQYF.

V is TRBV6-5 and J is TRBJ1-1, with 8 nucleotides matching TRBD1. This CDR3 contains 15 residues. The germline V gene encodes CDR1 MNHEY and CDR2 SVGAGI. The V gene end was trimmed by 7 bases and the J gene end by 0 bases; junction bases not matched to a gene: 7. The CDR3 DNA is TGTGCCAGCACCCTACGACAGGGGTTGAACACTGAAGCTTTCTTT. This gives the protein CASTLRQGLNTEAFF.

The chain carries TRBV6-5 and TRBJ2-2, with TRBD1 identical over 8 bases. Germline assignment: CDR1 MNHEY and CDR2 SVGAGI. With V trimmed by 6 bases and J by 3 bases, 6 bases remained unmatched. The CDR3 runs to 15 residues. The CDR3 reads CASSERTGYTGELFF. CDR3 sequence (DNA): TGTGCCAGCAGCGAGAGGACAGGGTACACCGGGGAGCTGTTTTTT.

The chain joins TRBV19 to TRBJ1-1, with a possible D match to TRBD1 (5 bases). This CDR3 spans 13 amino acids. From germline, CDR1 is LNHDA and CDR2 SQIVND (reference sequence). V shed 5 bases and J shed 5 bases, with 12 bases lying between them. CDR3 in amino acids: CASSLAGDTEAFF. CDR3 bases: TGTGCCAGTAGTTTGGCGGGGGATACTGAAGCTTTCTTT.